The rows below give T cell receptor beta chains drawn from one sample of a study of lymphopenia after photon versus proton radiotherapy. Some clones are missing from TCRdb's copy, which holds only in-frame ones; the method was immunoSEQ multiplex PCR. The sample shows roughly 53,000 clones, about 83% of them seen only once. The sample in question was peripheral blood, obtained from a patient treated with photon-based radiotherapy. Every receptor here comes from a man in his fifties with gastric cancer. The CDR3 runs from the conserved cysteine through the conserved F or W.

j_gene: TRBJ1-4; v_gene: TRBV28; CDR3aa: CASTVRGSFEKLFF
j_gene: TRBJ2-3; v_gene: TRBV27; CDR3aa: CASTYDGTSVYTDTQYF
j_gene: TRBJ2-7; v_gene: TRBV5-6; CDR3aa: CASSSNGVNEQYF
j_gene: TRBJ2-7; v_gene: TRBV11-3; CDR3aa: CASSLNSGFGEQYF
j_gene: TRBJ2-7; v_gene: TRBV5-1; CDR3aa: CASSGVPSYEQYF
j_gene: TRBJ2-1; v_gene: TRBV10-2; CDR3aa: CASSDLGPSSYNEQFF
j_gene: TRBJ2-3; v_gene: TRBV7-9; CDR3aa: CASSLRVDTQYF
j_gene: TRBJ2-1; v_gene: TRBV7-9; CDR3aa: CASTAPGGNSYNEQFF
j_gene: TRBJ1-4; v_gene: TRBV15; CDR3aa: CATSRVGKTNEKLFF
j_gene: TRBJ2-7; v_gene: TRBV28; CDR3aa: CASSLWGTSGSYEQYF
j_gene: TRBJ2-7; v_gene: TRBV11-3; CDR3aa: CASSLDTPGGLEQYF
j_gene: TRBJ2-2; v_gene: TRBV5-1; CDR3aa: CASSLAVAGAGTGELFF
j_gene: TRBJ2-5; v_gene: TRBV11-2; CDR3aa: CASSLGGVGETQYF
j_gene: TRBJ2-6; v_gene: TRBV5-8; CDR3aa: CASSLLPTTGANVLTF
j_gene: TRBJ1-1; v_gene: TRBV4-1; CDR3aa: CASSRRGEQGATEAFF
j_gene: TRBJ2-3; v_gene: TRBV29-1; CDR3aa: CSVRGLAGGSTDTQYF
j_gene: TRBJ2-5; v_gene: TRBV7-2; CDR3aa: CASNPWAGGRETQYF
j_gene: TRBJ1-1; v_gene: TRBV11-2; CDR3aa: CASSSTGGPNTEAFF
j_gene: TRBJ1-1; v_gene: TRBV11-3; CDR3aa: CASSLANRNTEAFF
j_gene: TRBJ2-5; v_gene: TRBV7-2; CDR3aa: CASSLRGGRGETQYF
j_gene: TRBJ1-2; v_gene: TRBV9; CDR3aa: CASSPRGLNYGYTF
j_gene: TRBJ1-3; v_gene: TRBV5-6; CDR3aa: CASSLAATIYF
j_gene: TRBJ2-3; v_gene: TRBV5-3; CDR3aa: CARIHPTGVDTQYF